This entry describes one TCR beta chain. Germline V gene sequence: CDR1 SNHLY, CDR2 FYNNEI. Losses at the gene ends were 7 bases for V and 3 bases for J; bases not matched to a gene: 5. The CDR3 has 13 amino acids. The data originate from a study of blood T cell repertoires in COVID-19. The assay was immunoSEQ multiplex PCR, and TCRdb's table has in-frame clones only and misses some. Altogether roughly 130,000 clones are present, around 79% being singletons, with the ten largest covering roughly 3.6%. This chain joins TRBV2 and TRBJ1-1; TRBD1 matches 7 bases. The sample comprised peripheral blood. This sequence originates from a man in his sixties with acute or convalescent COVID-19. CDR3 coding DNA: TGTGCCAGCATGAGGGGGCTTTACACTGAAGCTTTCTTT. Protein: CASMRGLYTEAFF.